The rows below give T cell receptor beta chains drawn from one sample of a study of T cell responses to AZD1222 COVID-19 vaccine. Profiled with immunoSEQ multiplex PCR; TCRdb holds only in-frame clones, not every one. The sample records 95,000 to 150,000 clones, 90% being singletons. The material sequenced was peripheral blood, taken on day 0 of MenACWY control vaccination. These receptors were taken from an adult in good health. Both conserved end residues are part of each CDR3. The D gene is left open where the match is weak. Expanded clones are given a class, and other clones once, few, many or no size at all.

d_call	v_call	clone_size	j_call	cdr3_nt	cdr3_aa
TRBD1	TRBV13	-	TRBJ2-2	TGTGCCAGCAGCTCCGAGGGACAGCCCACCGGGGAGCTGTTTTTT	CASSSEGQPTGELFF
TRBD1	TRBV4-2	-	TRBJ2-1	TGTGCCAGCAGCCCCTCAGGGGGCGACTCGCCAGATGAGCAGTTCTTC	CASSPSGGDSPDEQFF
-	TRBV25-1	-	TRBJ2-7	TGTGCCAGCAGTGAGGAAGGTGACTACGAGCAGTACTTC	CASSEEGDYEQYF
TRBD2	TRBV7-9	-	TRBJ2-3	TGTGCCAGCACCGCACTAGCGGGGACAGATACGCAGTATTTT	CASTALAGTDTQYF
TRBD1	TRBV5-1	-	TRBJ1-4	TGCGCCAGCAGCTGGGGGACAGCAACTAATGAAAAACTGTTTTTT	CASSWGTATNEKLFF
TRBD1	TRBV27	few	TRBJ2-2	TGTGCCAGCAGTTACAGGGGTCGGTCCGGGGAGCTGTTTTTT	CASSYRGRSGELFF
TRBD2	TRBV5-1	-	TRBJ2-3	TGCGCCAGCAGCTTGGTAGCGGGGGGCACCACAGATACGCAGTATTTT	CASSLVAGGTTDTQYF
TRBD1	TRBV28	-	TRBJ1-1	TGTGCCAGCAGTTTACGCAAACTGGACAGGCCAGGGTCCACTGAAGCTTTCTTT	CASSLRKLDRPGSTEAFF
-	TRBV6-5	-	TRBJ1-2	TGTGCCAGCAGTTACGGTGAATCGGTTAACTATGGCTACACCTTC	CASSYGESVNYGYTF
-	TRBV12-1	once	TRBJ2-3	TGTGCCAGCAGCCAAAGAAGCGGGAGGGCCTTCACAGATACGCAGTATTTT	CASSQRSGRAFTDTQYF
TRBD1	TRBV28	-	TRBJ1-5	TGTGCCAGCAGTTTCGGACAGGGAACTCCTAGCAATCAGCCCCAGCATTTT	CASSFGQGTPSNQPQHF
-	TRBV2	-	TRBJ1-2	TGTGCCAGCAGTTACGAATCTAGCCCCTATGGCTACACCTTC	CASSYESSPYGYTF
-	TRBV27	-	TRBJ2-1	TGTGCCAGCAGTTCAACGGGAGACGCCTCCTACAATGAGCAGTTCTTC	CASSSTGDASYNEQFF
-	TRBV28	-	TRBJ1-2	TGTGCCAGCAGTCTAACCCTAGGGGGAGGGGACTATGGCTACACCTTC	CASSLTLGGGDYGYTF
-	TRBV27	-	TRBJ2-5	TGTGCCAGCAGTCCCAAACCTCCTCGGGGTCGGCGGGAGACCCAGTACTTC	CASSPKPPRGRRETQYF
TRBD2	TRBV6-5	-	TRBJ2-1	TGTGCCAGCGCTACGCGGGAGCCCTACAATGAGCAGTTCTTC	CASATREPYNEQFF
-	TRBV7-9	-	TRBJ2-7	TGTGCCAGCACACAGGAGACAGACCGGTACGAGCAGTACTTC	CASTQETDRYEQYF
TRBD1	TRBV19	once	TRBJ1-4	TGTGCCAGTATCCGGACAGGAAATGAAAAACTGTTTTTT	CASIRTGNEKLFF
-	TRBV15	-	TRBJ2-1	TGTGCCACCAGCAGAGATAGAGGGATGGTCGCCTACAATGAGCAGTTCTTC	CATSRDRGMVAYNEQFF
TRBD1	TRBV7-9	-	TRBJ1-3	TGTGCCAGCAGCTCCTACGGAAAAACAGGGGGCCCCTCTGGAAACACCATATATTTT	CASSSYGKTGGPSGNTIYF
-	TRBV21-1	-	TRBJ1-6	TGTGCCAGCCGGGACAGCCGAAATTCACCCCTCCACTTT	CASRDSRNSPLHF
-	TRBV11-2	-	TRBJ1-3	TGTGCCAGCAGCTTAGATCTGGGCAGGGTCTCTGGAAACACCATATATTTT	CASSLDLGRVSGNTIYF